What follows are 21 T cell receptor beta chains derived from one specimen sequenced in a study of T cell changes during pregnancy in multiple sclerosis. Profiling relied on immunoSEQ multiplex PCR, and the TCRdb table lists in-frame clones only, not all of them. The profile shows about 75,000 clones, 80% to 90% of them singletons. The source material was peripheral blood, sampled in the first trimester of pregnancy. The receptor source for this set is a female donor in good health, enrolled as a control in a pregnancy study.

The chain combines TRBV25-1 with TRBJ2-1; 9 bases are a match to TRBD2. CDR3 length: 15 residues. Losses at the gene ends were 3 bases for V and 6 bases for J; bases not matched to a gene: 6. Looked up from germline, CDR1 is MGHDK and CDR2 is SYGVNS. The CDR3 sequence is CASSDSGLAFNEQFF. CDR3 nucleotides: TGTGCCAGCAGTGATTCCGGACTAGCGTTCAATGAGCAGTTCTTC.

The CDR3 protein is CASSFGQGTTEAFF. DNA for the CDR3: TGTGCCAGCAGCTTCGGACAGGGGACCACTGAAGCTTTCTTT. The V gene is TRBV5-4, the J gene TRBJ1-1, with 9 bases matching TRBD1. Germline V gives CDR1 SGHNT, CDR2 YYREEE (reference sequence). The CDR3 loop spans 14 amino acids. After removal of 2 bases from V and 4 bases from J, the junction contained 3 bases not matched to a gene. The full variable domain, in which reference TRBV5-4 and TRBJ1-1 provide the parts outside the CDR3, is ETGVTQSPTHLIKTRGQQVTLRCSSQSGHNTVSWYQQALGQGPQFIFQYYREEENGRGNFPPRFSGLQFPNYSSELNVNALELDDSALYLCASSFGQGTTEAFFGQGTRLTVV.

V gene TRBV4-3 combines with J gene TRBJ2-4, with 13 nucleotides matching TRBD2. Trimming took 0 bases from V and 6 from J; bases not matched to a gene: 5. The germline V gene encodes CDR1 LGHNA and CDR2 YSLEER. The CDR3 is 17 residues long. The CDR3 sequence: CASSQELAGGPINIQYF. The CDR3 DNA reads as TGCGCCAGCAGCCAAGAACTAGCGGGAGGGCCGATAAACATTCAGTACTTC.

Only a few counts were recorded for this clone. J is TRBJ1-2 and V is TRBV5-1, with D unclear. The CDR3 consists of 14 residues. V shed 4 bases and J shed 2 bases, with 12 bases lying between them. CDR1 and CDR2 from the germline V gene are SGHRS and YFSETQ. The chain's CDR3 is CASSPRLTNYGYTF. CDR3 coding DNA: TGCGCCAGCAGCCCTCGACTGACCAACTATGGCTACACCTTC.

This chain links TRBV5-1 with TRBJ2-3; D not certain. In germline, CDR1 is SGHRS, CDR2 YFSETQ. Trimming removed 4 bases from V and 7 bases from J, with 19 bases in between. The CDR3 is 15 amino acids. CDR3 amino acids: CASSPRGRQHYTQYF. As DNA, the CDR3 is TGCGCCAGCAGCCCACGAGGCCGCCAGCATTATACGCAGTATTTT.

The rearrangement uses TRBV7-7 and TRBJ2-6, with a tentative D call TRBD1 (6 bases). Trimming removed 6 bases from V and 2 bases from J, with 17 bases in between. Germline V lookup: CDR1 SSHAT, CDR2 FNYEAQ (reference sequence). The CDR3 spans 17 residues. Written as DNA, the CDR3 is TGTGCCAGCAGTTTGGCGCCCAGGGGTACTGGGGCCAACGTCCTGACTTTC. This sequence encodes CASSLAPRGTGANVLTF.

This clone was seen a few times. This chain connects TRBV7-6 to TRBJ1-1; TRBD1 aligns across 9 bases. CDR1 is SGHVS and CDR2 is FNYEAQ in the germline V gene. The CDR3 consists of 14 residues. V dropped 2 bases and J dropped 6; count of bases not matched to a gene: 4. As DNA, the CDR3 is TGTGCCAGCAGCTTACCGGGGACAGGGCCTGAAGCTTTCTTT. This gives the protein CASSLPGTGPEAFF.

The chain joins TRBV27 to TRBJ2-1; 7 bases align to TRBD2. The V gene's germline CDR1 is MNHEY and CDR2 SMNVEV (reference sequence). J was trimmed by 4 bases and V by 6 bases; bases with no gene match: 12. The CDR3 is made up of 16 amino acids. CDR3 region: CASSPRGDYTYNEQFF. CDR3 nucleotide sequence: TGTGCCAGCAGCCCCCGTGGGGACTACACTTACAATGAGCAGTTCTTC.

Worth noting for this clone: A read error may produce the germline difference seen at one junction end. Other DNA sequences in the sample encode the same CDR3. The rearrangement uses TRBV5-1 and TRBJ1-5; D gene uncertain. The CDR3 contains 14 residues. Germline lookup yields CDR1 SGHRS and CDR2 YFSETQ. The CDR3, as DNA: TGCGCCAGCAGCTTGGTCGGGGAAAATCAGCCTCAGCATTTT. Amino acids: CASSLVGENQPQHF. The full variable domain, completed using reference TRBV5-1 and TRBJ1-5, is KAGVTQTPRYLIKTRGQQVTLSCSPISGHRSVSWYQQTPGQGLQFLFEYFSETQRNKGNFPGRFSGRQFSNSRSEMNVSTLELGDSALYLCASSLVGENQPQHFGDGTRLSIL.

The V call is TRBV6-5, the J call TRBJ2-7; possibly TRBD2 for D (5 bases). The germline V gene has CDR1 MNHEY and CDR2 SVGAGI. The germline V and J ends were trimmed by 8 bases and 3 bases, with 5 bases remaining between them. The CDR3 consists of 10 residues. In DNA, the CDR3 is TGTGCCAGCGGGAGCTACGAGCAGTACTTC. Its translation: CASGSYEQYF.

This clone was seen only once. The chain links TRBV7-2 to TRBJ2-7; tentative D call: TRBD1 (6 bases). Per the germline V gene, CDR1 is SGHTA and CDR2 is FQGNSA. This CDR3 has 14 residues. V lost 4 bases, J lost 0 bases, and 10 bases lay in between. In DNA form, the CDR3 reads TGTGCCAGCAGCTCGACCAGGGGCTCCTACGAGCAGTACTTC. Translation gives CASSSTRGSYEQYF.

The J gene is TRBJ1-5, the V gene TRBV28; D is uncertain. The CDR3 covers 18 residues. Trimming shortened V by 5 bases and J by 1 base, and 21 bases separated the two germline ends. Germline CDR1 is MDHEN and CDR2 is SYDVKM. CDR3 in amino acids: CASSPPHLGRGSNQPQHF. The DNA of the CDR3 is TGTGCCAGCAGTCCACCTCACCTCGGGAGAGGGAGCAATCAGCCCCAGCATTTT.

V and J are TRBV28 and TRBJ2-2; D is uncertain. The germline V gene has CDR1 MDHEN and CDR2 SYDVKM. This CDR3 is built from 15 residues. The V end was cut by 5 bases, the J end by 6 bases, with 16 bases between. This chain's CDR3 is CASSLGVSGSGELFF. As DNA, the CDR3 is TGTGCCAGCAGTCTTGGTGTCTCAGGCTCCGGGGAGCTGTTTTTT.

The chain joins TRBV11-2 to TRBJ2-7; D is uncertain. The V end lost 0 bases, the J end lost 2 bases, and 8 bases lay between the germline ends. The CDR3 extends over 14 amino acids. Germline V lookup: CDR1 SGHAT, CDR2 FQNNGV. The CDR3 is CASSLDGGPYEQYF. The CDR3, as DNA: TGTGCCAGCAGCTTAGATGGTGGGCCCTACGAGCAGTACTTC.

V usage is TRBV27 and J usage is TRBJ1-4; D is uncertain. There are 18 residues in the CDR3. V was pared by 2 bases and J by 0 bases, with 16 bases between. CDR1 is MNHEY, CDR2 SMNVEV, per germline (reference sequence). DNA for the CDR3: TGTGCCAGCAGTTTAATCGGGTTACAATATTCAACTAATGAAAAACTGTTTTTT. Protein product: CASSLIGLQYSTNEKLFF.

The chain is built from TRBV25-1 and TRBJ1-1; maybe TRBD1 (5 bases). Per germline, CDR1 MGHDK and CDR2 SYGVNS. CDR3 length equals 16 residues. Trimming cost V 1 base and J 1 base, with 13 bases left between them. In DNA, the CDR3 is TGTGCCAGCAGTGAATTCCAGGGCAGTAGGAACACTGAAGCTTTCTTT. It yields the protein CASSEFQGSRNTEAFF.

In DNA, the CDR3 is TGTGCCAGCAGCCCTTTTCTAGCGGACTACAATGAGCAGTTCTTC. It is translated as CASSPFLADYNEQFF. The chain has TRBV9 and TRBJ2-1; TRBD2 matches at 7 bases. Germline CDR1 SGDLS, CDR2 YYNGEE. J lost 3 bases, V lost 4 bases, and 7 bases had no gene match. The CDR3 is made up of 15 amino acids.

The gene calls are TRBV7-2 and TRBJ2-1, with 8 positions matching TRBD1. Trimming took 11 bases from V and 9 from J; bases not matched to a gene: 9. The CDR3 is 12 amino acids. In germline, CDR1 is SGHTA, CDR2 FQGNSA. The CDR3 DNA reads TGTGCCCAGGGGGCAGGGGTGGGTGAGCAGTTCTTC. Translating it yields CAQGAGVGEQFF.

This sequence joins TRBV2 and TRBJ1-2; D is uncertain. The length of the CDR3 is 13 residues. Germline-derived CDR1 and CDR2 are SNHLY and FYNNEI. Trimming removed 8 bases from V and 3 bases from J, with 13 bases in between. CDR3 in DNA: TGTGCCAGCTGTGCGAGGGTTGACTATGGCTACACCTTC. Residues: CASCARVDYGYTF.

This chain connects TRBV4-1 to TRBJ2-7; possibly TRBD2 for D (6 bases). Germline V lookup: CDR1 MGHRA, CDR2 YSYEKL. The CDR3 consists of 14 residues. The V and J ends lost 0 bases and 5 bases respectively, with 11 bases between them. CDR3 DNA: TGCGCCAGCAGCCAAGATGAACTAGCAAACGAGCAGTACTTC. The encoded protein is CASSQDELANEQYF.

CDR3 region: CASGQGYNEQFF. CDR3 nucleotides: TGTGCCAGCGGACAGGGCTACAATGAGCAGTTCTTC. The chain couples TRBV6-1 to TRBJ2-1, with 8 bases lining up with TRBD1. With 8 bases clipped from V and 3 bases from J, the junction kept 0 bases outside the gene matches. The V gene's germline CDR1 is MNHNS and CDR2 SASEGT. This CDR3 is built from 12 residues.